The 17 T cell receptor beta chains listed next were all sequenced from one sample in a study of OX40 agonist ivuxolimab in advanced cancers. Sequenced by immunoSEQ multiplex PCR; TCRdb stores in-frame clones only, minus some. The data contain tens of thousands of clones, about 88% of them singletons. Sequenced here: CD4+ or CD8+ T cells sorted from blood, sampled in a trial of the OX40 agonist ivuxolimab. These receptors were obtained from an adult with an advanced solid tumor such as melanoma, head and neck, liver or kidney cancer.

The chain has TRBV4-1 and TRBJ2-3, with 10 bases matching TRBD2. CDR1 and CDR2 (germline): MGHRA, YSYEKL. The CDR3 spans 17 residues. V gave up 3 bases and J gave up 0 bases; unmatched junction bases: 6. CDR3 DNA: TGCGCCAGCAGCCAGGACACTAGCGGGGCTAGCACAGATACGCAGTATTTT. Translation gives CASSQDTSGASTDTQYF.

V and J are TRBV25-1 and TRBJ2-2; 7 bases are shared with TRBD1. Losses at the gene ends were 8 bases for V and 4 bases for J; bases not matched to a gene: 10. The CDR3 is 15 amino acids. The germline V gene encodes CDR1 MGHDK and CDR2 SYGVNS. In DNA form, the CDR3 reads TGTGCCAGCGCACCGGGGACAGCTAGCACCGGGGAGCTGTTTTTT. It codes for CASAPGTASTGELFF.

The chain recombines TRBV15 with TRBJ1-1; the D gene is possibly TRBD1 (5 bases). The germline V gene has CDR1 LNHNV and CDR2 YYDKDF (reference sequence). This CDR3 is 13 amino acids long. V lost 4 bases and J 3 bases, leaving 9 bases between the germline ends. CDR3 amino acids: CATSKGADTEAFF. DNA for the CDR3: TGTGCCACCAGCAAAGGGGCAGACACTGAAGCTTTCTTT.

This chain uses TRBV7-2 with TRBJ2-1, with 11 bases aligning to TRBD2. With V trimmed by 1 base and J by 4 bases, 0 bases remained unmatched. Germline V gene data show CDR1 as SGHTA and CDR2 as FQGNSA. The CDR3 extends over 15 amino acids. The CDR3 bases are TGTGCCAGCAGCTTAGGACTAGCGGGGTACAATGAGCAGTTCTTC. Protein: CASSLGLAGYNEQFF.

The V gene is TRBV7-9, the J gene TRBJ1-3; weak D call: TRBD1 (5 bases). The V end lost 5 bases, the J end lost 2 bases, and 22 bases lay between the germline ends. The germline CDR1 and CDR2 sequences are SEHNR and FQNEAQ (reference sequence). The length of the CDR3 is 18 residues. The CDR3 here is CASSPFRDLYSPGNTIYF. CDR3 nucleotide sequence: TGTGCCAGCAGCCCGTTCAGGGACCTCTATTCCCCTGGAAACACCATATATTTT.

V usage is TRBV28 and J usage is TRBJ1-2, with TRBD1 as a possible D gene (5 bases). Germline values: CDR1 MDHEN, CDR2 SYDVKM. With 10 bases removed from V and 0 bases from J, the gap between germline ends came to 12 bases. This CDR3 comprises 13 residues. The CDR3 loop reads CATTGVANYGYTF. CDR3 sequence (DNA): TGTGCCACCACGGGGGTTGCTAACTATGGCTACACCTTC.

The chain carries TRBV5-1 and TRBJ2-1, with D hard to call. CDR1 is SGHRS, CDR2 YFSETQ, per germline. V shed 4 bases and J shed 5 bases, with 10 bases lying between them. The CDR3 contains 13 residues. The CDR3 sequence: CASSTQDNNEQFF. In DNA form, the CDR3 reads TGCGCCAGCAGCACCCAGGATAACAATGAGCAGTTCTTC.

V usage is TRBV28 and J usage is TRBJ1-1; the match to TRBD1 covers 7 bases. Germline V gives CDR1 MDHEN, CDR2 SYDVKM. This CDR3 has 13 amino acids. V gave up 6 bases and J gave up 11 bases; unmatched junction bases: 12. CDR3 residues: CASRVKGARGAFF. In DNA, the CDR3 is TGTGCCAGCAGGGTCAAGGGGGCGAGAGGTGCTTTCTTT.

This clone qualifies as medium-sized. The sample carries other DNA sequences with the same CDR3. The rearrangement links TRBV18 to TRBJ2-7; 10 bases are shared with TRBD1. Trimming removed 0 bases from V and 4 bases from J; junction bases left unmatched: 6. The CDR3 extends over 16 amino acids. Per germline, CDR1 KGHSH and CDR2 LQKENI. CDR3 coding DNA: TGTGCCAGCTCACCACCGGGGACAGGGGTCCTATACGAGCAGTACTTC. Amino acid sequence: CASSPPGTGVLYEQYF.

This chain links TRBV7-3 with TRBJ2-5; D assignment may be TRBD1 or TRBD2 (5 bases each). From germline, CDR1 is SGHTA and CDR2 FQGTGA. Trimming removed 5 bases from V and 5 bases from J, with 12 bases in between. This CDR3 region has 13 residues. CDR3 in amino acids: CASSPRDRETQYF. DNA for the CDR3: TGTGCCAGCAGCCCCCGGGACCGGGAGACCCAGTACTTC.

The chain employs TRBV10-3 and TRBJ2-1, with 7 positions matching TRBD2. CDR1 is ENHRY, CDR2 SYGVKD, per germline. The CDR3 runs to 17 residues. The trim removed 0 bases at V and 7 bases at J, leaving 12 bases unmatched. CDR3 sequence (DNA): TGTGCCATCAGTGAGTCGATGGGTACTCGGGGGGTAAATGAGCAGTTCTTC. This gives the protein CAISESMGTRGVNEQFF.

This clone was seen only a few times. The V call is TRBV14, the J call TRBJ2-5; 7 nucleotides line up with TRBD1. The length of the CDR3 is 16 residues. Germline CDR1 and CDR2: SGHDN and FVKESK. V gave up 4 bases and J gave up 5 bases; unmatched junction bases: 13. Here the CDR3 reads CASSRRTGPSLETQYF. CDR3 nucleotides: TGTGCCAGCAGCCGCCGGACAGGCCCCTCGTTGGAGACCCAGTACTTC.

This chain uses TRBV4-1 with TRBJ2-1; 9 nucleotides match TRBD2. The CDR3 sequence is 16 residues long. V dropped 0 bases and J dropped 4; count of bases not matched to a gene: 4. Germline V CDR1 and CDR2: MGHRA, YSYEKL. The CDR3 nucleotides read TGCGCCAGCAGCCAAGATAGGCTAGCGGGATACAATGAGCAGTTCTTC. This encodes CASSQDRLAGYNEQFF.

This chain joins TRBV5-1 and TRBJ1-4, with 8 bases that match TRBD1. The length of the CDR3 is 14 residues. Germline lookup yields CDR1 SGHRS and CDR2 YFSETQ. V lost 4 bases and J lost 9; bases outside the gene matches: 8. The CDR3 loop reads CASSVGQVGQKLFF. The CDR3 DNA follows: TGCGCCAGCAGCGTGGGACAGGTAGGCCAAAAACTGTTTTTT.

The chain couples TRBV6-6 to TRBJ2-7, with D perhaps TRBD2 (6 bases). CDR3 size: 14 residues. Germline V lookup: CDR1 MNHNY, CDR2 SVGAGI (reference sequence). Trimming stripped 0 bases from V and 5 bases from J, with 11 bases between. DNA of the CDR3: TGTGCCAGCAGTTACTCCCGGGGGTCCAACGAGCAGTACTTC. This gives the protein CASSYSRGSNEQYF.

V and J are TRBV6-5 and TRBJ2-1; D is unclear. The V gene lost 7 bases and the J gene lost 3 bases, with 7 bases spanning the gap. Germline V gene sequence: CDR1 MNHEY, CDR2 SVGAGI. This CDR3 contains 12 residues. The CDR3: CASTTGYNEQFF. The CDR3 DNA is TGTGCCAGCACGACTGGCTACAATGAGCAGTTCTTC.

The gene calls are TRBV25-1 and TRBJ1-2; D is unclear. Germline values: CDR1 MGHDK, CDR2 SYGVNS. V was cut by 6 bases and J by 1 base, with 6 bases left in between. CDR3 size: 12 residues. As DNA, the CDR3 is TGTGCCAGCAGGCCCCATAACTATGGCTACACCTTC. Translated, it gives CASRPHNYGYTF.